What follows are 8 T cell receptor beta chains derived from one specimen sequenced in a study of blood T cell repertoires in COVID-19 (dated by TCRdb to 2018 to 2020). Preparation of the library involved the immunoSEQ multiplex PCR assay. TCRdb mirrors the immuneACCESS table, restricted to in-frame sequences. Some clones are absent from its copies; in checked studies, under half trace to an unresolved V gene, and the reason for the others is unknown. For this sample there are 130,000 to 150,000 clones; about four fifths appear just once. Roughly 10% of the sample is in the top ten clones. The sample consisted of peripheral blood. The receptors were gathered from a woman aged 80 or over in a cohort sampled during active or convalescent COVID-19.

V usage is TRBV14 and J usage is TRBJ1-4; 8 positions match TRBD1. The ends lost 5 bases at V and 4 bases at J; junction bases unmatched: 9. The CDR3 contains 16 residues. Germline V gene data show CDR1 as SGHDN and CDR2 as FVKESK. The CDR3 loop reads CASSSRTGHNNEKLFF. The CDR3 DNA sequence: TGTGCCAGCAGCTCCCGGACAGGGCATAATAATGAAAAACTGTTTTTT.

The CDR3 reads CASSLGTGTSGGNGAGELFF. The DNA for the CDR3 is TGTGCCAGCAGCTTAGGGACCGGGACTAGCGGGGGTAACGGGGCCGGGGAGCTGTTTTTT. This chain joins TRBV7-6 and TRBJ2-2, with 14 bases aligning to TRBD2. The germline V gene encodes CDR1 SGHVS and CDR2 FNYEAQ. The CDR3 length is 20 residues. Trimming took 1 base from V and 6 from J; bases not matched to a gene: 13.

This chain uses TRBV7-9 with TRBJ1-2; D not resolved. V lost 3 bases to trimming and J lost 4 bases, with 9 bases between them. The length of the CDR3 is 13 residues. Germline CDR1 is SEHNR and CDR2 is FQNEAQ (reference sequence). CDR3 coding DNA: TGTGCCAGCAGCTTGACTGTGGGCTATGGCTACACCTTC. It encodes CASSLTVGYGYTF. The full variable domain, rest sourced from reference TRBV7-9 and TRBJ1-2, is DTGVSQNPRHKITKRGQNVTFRCDPISEHNRLYWYRQTLGQGPEFLTYFQNEAQLEKSRLLSDRFSAERPKGSFSTLEIQRTEQGDSAMYLCASSLTVGYGYTFGSGTRLTVV.

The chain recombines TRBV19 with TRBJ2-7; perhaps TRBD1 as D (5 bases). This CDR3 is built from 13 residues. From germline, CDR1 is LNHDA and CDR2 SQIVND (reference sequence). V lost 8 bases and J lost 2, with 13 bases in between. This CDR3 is CASGSGIPYEQYF. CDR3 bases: TGTGCCAGTGGATCAGGGATTCCCTACGAGCAGTACTTC.

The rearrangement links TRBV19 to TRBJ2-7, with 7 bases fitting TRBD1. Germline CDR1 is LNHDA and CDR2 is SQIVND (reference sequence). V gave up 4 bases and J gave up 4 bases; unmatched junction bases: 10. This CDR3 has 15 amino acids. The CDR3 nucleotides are TGTGCCAGTAGTAAAAAGGGGACAGATAATTACGAGCAGTACTTC. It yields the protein CASSKKGTDNYEQYF.

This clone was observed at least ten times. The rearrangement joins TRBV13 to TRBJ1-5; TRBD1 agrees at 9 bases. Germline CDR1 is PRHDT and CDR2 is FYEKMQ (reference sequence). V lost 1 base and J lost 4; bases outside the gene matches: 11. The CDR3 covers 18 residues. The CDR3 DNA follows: TGTGCCAGCAGCTTAGCGGGGGACAGGGCTAGTCGAAATCAGCCCCAGCATTTT. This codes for CASSLAGDRASRNQPQHF.

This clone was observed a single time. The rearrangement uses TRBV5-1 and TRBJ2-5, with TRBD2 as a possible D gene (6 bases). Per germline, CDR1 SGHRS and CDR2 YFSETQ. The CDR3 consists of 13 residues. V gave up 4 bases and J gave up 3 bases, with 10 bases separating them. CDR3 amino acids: CASSRTGEETQYF. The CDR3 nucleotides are TGCGCCAGCAGCCGGACGGGAGAAGAGACCCAGTACTTC.

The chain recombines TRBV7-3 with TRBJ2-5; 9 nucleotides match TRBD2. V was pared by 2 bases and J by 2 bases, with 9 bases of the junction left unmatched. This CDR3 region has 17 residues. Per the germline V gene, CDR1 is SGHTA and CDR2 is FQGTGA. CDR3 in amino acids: CASSLGVQRGAQETQYF. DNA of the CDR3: TGTGCCAGCAGCTTAGGAGTCCAGCGGGGGGCTCAAGAGACCCAGTACTTC.